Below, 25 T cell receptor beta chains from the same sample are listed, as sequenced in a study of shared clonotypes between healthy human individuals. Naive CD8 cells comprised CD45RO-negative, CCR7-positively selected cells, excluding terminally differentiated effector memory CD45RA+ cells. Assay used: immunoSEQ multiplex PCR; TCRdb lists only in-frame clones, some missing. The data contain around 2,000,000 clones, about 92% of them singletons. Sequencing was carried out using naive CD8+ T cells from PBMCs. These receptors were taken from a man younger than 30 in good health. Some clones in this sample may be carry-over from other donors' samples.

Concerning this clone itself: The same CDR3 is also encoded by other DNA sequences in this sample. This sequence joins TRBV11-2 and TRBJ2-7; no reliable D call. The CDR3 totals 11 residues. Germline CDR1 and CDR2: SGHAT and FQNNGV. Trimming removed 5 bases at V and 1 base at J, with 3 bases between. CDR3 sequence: CASSASYEQYF. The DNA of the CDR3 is TGTGCCAGCAGCGCGTCCTACGAGCAGTACTTC.

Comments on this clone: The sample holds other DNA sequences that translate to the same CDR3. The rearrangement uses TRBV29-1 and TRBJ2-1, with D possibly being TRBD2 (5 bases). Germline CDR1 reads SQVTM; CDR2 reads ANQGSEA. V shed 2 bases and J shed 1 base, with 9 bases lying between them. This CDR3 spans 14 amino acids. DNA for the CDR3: TGCAGCGTTGAAAAGCCGGGATCCTACAATGAGCAGTTCTTC. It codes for CSVEKPGSYNEQFF.

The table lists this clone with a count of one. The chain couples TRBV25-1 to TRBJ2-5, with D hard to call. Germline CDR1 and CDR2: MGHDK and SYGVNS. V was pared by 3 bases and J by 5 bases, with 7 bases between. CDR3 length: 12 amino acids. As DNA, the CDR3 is TGTGCCAGCAGTGATTGGGCGGAGACCCAGTACTTC. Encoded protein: CASSDWAETQYF.

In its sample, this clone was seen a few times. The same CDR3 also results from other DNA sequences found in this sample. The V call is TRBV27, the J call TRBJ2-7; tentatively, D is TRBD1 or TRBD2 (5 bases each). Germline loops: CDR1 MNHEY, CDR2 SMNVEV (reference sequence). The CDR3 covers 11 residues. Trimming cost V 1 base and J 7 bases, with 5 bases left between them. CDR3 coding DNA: TGTGCCAGCAGTTTATGGGGGGAGCAGTACTTC. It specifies CASSLWGEQYF.

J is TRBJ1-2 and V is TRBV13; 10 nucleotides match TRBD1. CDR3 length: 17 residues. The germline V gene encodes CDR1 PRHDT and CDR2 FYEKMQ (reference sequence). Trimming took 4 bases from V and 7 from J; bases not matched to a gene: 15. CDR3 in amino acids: CASSSRDRGLGVGGYTF. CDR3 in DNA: TGTGCCAGCAGCTCCCGAGACAGGGGGCTTGGTGTAGGTGGCTACACCTTC.

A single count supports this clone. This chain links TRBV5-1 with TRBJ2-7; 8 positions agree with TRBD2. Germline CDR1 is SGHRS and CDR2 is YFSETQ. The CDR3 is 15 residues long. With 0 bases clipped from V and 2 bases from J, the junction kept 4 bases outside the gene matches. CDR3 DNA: TGCGCCAGCAGCTTGGTAGCGGGGCATACCTACGAGCAGTACTTC. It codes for CASSLVAGHTYEQYF.

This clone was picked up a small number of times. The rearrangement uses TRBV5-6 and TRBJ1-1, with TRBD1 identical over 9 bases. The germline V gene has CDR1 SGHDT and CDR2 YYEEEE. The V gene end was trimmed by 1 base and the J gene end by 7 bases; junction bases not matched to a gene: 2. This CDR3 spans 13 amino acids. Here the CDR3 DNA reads TGTGCCAGCAGCTTGACAGGGGGCCTTGAAGCTTTCTTT. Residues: CASSLTGGLEAFF.

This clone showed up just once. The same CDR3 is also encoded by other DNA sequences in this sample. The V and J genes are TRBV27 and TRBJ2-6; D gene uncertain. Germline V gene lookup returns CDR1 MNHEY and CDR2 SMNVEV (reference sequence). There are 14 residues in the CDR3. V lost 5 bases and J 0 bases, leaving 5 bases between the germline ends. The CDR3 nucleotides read TGTGCCAGCAGTCTGCGCTCTGGGGCCAACGTCCTGACTTTC. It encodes CASSLRSGANVLTF.

The CDR3 loop reads CASSPRTELDYNYGYTF. In nucleotides, the CDR3 is TGTGCCAGCAGCCCCCGGACAGAACTAGACTATAACTATGGCTACACCTTC. The genes are TRBV5-6 and TRBJ1-2; perhaps TRBD1 as D (6 bases). Germline V lookup: CDR1 SGHDT, CDR2 YYEEEE. CDR3 length equals 17 residues. V gave up 4 bases and J gave up 1 base, with 20 bases separating them.

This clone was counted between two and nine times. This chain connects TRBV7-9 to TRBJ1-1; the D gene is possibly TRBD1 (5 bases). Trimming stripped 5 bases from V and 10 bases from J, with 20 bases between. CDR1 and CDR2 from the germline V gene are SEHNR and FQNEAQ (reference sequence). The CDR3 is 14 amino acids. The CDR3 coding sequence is TGTGCCAGCAGCATAGGGACCCTACCAGGAGGAGCTTTCTTT. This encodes CASSIGTLPGGAFF. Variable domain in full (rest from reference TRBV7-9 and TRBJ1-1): DTGVSQNPRHKITKRGQNVTFRCDPISEHNRLYWYRQTLGQGPEFLTYFQNEAQLEKSRLLSDRFSAERPKGSFSTLEIQRTEQGDSAMYLCASSIGTLPGGAFFGQGTRLTVV.

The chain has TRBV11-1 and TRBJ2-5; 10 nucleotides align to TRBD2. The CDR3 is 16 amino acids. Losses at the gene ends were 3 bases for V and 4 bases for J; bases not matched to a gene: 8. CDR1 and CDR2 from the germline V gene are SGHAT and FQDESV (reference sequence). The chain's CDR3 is CASSLGAGGVRETQYF. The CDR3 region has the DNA TGTGCCAGCAGCTTGGGAGCGGGAGGGGTACGAGAGACCCAGTACTTC.

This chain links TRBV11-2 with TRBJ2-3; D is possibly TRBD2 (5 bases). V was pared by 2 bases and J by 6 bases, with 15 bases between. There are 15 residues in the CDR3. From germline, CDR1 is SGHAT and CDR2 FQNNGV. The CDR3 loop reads CASSLISRGSDTQYF. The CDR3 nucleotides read TGTGCCAGCAGCTTAATTTCTCGGGGATCCGATACGCAGTATTTT.

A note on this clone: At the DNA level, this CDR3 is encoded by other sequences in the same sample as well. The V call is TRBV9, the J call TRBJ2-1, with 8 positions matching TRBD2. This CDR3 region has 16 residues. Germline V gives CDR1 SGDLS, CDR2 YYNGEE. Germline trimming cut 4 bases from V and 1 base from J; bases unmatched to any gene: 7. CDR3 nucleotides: TGTGCCAGCAGCCCACCGAGCGGGAGTTCCTACAATGAGCAGTTCTTC. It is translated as CASSPPSGSSYNEQFF.

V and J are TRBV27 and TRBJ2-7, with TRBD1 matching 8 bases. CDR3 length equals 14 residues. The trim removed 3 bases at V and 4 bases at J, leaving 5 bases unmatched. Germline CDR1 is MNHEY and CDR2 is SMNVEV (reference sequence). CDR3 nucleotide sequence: TGTGCCAGCAGTTTTAAGGACAGGGCGTACGAGCAGTACTTC. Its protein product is CASSFKDRAYEQYF.

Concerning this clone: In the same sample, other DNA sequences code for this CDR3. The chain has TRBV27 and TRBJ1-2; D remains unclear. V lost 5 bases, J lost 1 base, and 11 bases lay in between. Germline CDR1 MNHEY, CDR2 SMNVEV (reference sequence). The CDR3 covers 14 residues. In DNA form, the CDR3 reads TGTGCCAGCAGTCCTGATCGGGGTAACTATGGCTACACCTTC. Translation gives CASSPDRGNYGYTF.

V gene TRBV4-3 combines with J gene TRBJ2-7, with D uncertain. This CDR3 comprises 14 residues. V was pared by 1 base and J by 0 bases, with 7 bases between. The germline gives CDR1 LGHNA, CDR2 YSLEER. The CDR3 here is CASSQGPSSYEQYF. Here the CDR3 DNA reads TGCGCCAGCAGCCAAGGTCCCAGCTCCTACGAGCAGTACTTC.

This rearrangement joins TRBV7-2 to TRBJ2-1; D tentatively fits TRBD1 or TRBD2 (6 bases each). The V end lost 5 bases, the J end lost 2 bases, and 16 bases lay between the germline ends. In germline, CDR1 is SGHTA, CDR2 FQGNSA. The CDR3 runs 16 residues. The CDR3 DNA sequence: TGTGCCAGCAGCCCCCTTCCAGGGGAGGCCTACAATGAGCAGTTCTTC. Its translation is CASSPLPGEAYNEQFF.

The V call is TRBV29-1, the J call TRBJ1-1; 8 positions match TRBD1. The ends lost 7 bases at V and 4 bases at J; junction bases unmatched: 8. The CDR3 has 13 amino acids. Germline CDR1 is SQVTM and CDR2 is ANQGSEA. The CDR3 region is CSAAGGIGTEAFF. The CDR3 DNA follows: TGCAGCGCCGCAGGGGGCATCGGCACTGAAGCTTTCTTT.

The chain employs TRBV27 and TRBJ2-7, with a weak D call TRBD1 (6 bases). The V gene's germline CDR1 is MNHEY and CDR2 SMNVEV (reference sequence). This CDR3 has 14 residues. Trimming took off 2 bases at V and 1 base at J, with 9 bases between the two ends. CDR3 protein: CASSLTGFSYEQYF. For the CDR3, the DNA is TGTGCCAGCAGTTTAACAGGGTTTTCCTACGAGCAGTACTTC.

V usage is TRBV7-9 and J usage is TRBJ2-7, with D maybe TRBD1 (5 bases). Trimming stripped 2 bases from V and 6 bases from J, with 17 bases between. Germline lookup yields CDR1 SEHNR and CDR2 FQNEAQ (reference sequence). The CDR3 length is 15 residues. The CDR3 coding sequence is TGTGCCAGCAGCTTATCTGGACACCTCGGGTTCGAGCAGTACTTC. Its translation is CASSLSGHLGFEQYF.

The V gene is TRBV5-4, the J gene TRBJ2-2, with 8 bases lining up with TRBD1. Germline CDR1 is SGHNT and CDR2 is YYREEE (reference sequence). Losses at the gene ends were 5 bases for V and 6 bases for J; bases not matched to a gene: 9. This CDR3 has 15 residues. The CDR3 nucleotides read TGTGCCAGCAGACTCGGACAGGGATCGGCCGGGGAGCTGTTTTTT. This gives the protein CASRLGQGSAGELFF.

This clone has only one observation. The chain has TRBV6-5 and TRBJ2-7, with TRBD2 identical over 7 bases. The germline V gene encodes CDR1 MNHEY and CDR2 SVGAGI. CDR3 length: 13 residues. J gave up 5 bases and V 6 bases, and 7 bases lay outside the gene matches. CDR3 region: CASRPGLEDEQYF. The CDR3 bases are TGTGCCAGCAGACCCGGACTAGAGGACGAGCAGTACTTC.

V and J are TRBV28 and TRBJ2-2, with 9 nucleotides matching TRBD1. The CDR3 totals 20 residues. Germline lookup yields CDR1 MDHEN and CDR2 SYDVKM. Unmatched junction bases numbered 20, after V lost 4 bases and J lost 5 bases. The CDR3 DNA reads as TGTGCCAGCAGTTCCTACCGGGACAGGGTGATTAGCGTAGGTACCGGGGAGCTGTTTTTT. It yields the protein CASSSYRDRVISVGTGELFF.

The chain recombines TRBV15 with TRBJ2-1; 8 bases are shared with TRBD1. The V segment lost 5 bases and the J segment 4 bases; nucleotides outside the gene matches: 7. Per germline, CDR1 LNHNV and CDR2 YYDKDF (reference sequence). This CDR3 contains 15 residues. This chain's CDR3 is CATSDLRGPYNEQFF. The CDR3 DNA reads TGTGCCACCAGCGATCTCAGGGGGCCTTACAATGAGCAGTTCTTC.

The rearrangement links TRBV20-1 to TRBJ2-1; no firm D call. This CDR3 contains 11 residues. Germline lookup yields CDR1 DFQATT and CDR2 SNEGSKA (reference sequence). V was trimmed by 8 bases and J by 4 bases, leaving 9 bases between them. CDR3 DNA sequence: TGCAGTATCTACAGTTACAATGAGCAGTTCTTC. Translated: CSIYSYNEQFF.